This T cell receptor beta chain was documented in a study of Ad26.COV2.S vaccination and SARS-CoV-2 variants (dated by TCRdb to about 2021). Context from the whole study: Donors in the vaccine arm were drawn from COV1001, a phase I-IIa trial of Ad26.COV2.S in healthy adults that was multicentre, randomized, double-blind and placebo-controlled. Dosing of Ad26.COV2.S was intramuscular, at either 5x10^10 or 1x10^11 viral particles, delivered as one shot or as two shots spaced 56 days apart. TCRbeta repertoire sequencing served as the tool for gauging how specific and how broad the SARS-CoV-2-reactive T cell receptors were following Ad26.COV2.S vaccination. The TCR-sequenced set comprised roughly 30 samples: 19 Ad26.COV2.S vaccine recipients, 5 placebo recipients and 8 SARS-CoV-2 convalescent individuals. Trial participants were randomized into five groups of five, in which low-dose or high-dose Ad26.COV2.S was given once or twice, or placebo was given on both occasions. Blinding of investigators to trial group allocation was maintained during experiments and outcome assessment.

V is pared back by 3 bases and J by 2 bases, with 8 bases lying between the germline termini. Including cysteine and phenylalanine, the CDR3 has 13 amino acids. Only the CDR3 region is kept as DNA, spanning 39 bases read in frame from base 1. Per the germline V gene, MNHNS is the CDR1 and SASEGT is the CDR2. Turning to this clone: Its specific antigen is unknown. No clone much larger than this one lies a single base away; base qualities are absent.

The meaning of the sample's treatment or condition label: around 19 received Ad26.COV2.S at low or high dose, single or two shots; 5 received placebo; per-sample allocation not given. For vaccine and placebo recipients, repertoires were sequenced using samples collected on day 63 after the first injection. Cohort 1b enrolled some 25 adults aged 18-55 years at a single site in Boston, USA, between 29 July and 7 August 2020. Ad26.COV2.S was a replication-incompetent adenovirus type 26 vector expressing a prefusion-stabilized SARS-CoV-2 spike protein from the original Wuhan strain. What the study reported, not specific to this receptor: Vaccine and placebo recipients had comparable non-spike TCR breadth, which fits with the vaccine containing only spike. It was noted by the authors that total T cell responses may have been underestimated by the TCR breadth and depth analyses. Compared with placebo recipients, Ad26.COV2.S recipients showed higher spike-specific TCR breadth (P = 0.0014). The study was not powered for comparison of responses between vaccine doses or regimens. Substantial breadth of spike-specific CD8+ and CD4+ T cell responses was reported after vaccination.

The immunoSEQ Assay was used to sequence TCRbeta CDR3 regions. After extraction, genomic DNA underwent amplification by bias-controlled multiplex PCR, followed by high-throughput sequencing. Per the authors' processing: To quantify the absolute abundance of every unique TCRbeta CDR3 region, sequences were collapsed and filtered. Usable DNA was measured by amplifying reference genes present in all nucleated cells, and TCRbeta template counts were normalized to that usable DNA to estimate T cell fraction. Repertoire TCRs were annotated as SARS-CoV-2-specific when V gene, CDR3 amino acid sequence and J gene were exactly matched to a known reactive TCR set. The reference SARS-CoV-2 TCR set came from MIRA and was filtered for enrichment in COVID-19-positive ImmuneCODE repertoires, removing public or cross-reactive TCRs. Using the MIRA antigens, annotated TCRs were further analysed by specific ORF or by position within an ORF. Breadth was defined as annotated unique rearrangements over total unique productive rearrangements; depth was the summed frequency of those rearrangements. Two-sided Wilcoxon rank-sum tests were used to compare TCR breadth between groups. TCRdb holds this immuneACCESS table with in-frame rearrangements only. Some clones are missing; in checked studies, unresolved V genes explain under half, and the rest has no known cause. The D gene and trimming were derived from the DNA, and the V and J assignments and clone size from that table. In this sample the table shows 300,000 to 400,000 clones, around 83% of which occur a single time. The ten largest clones capture under 2% of the sample.

This receptor was obtained from a person between 18 and 60 years old who received the Ad26.COV2.S COVID-19 vaccine or a placebo. The material sequenced was peripheral blood, taken in a trial of Ad26.COV2.S vaccine versus placebo. The sequence joins TRBV6-1 to TRBJ2-7, with an unclear D gene assignment. The DNA sequence is TGTGCCAGCAGTGAGCGCCACCCCTACGAGCAGTACTTC. Its protein reads: CASSERHPYEQYF.